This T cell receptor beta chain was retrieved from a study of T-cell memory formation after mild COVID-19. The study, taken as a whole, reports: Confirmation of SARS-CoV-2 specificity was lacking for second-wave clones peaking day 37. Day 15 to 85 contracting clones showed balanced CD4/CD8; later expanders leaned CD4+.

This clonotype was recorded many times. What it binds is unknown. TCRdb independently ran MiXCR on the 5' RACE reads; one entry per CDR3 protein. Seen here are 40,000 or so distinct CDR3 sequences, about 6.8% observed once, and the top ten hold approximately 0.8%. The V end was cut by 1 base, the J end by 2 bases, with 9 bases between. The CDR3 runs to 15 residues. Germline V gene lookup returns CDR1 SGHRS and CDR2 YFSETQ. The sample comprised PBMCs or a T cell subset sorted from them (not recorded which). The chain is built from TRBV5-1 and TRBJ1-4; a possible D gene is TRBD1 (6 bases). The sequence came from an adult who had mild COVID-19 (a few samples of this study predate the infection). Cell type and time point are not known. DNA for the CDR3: TGCGCCAGCAGCTTGATGGGGGCGACTAATGAAAAACTGTTTTTT. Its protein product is CASSLMGATNEKLFF. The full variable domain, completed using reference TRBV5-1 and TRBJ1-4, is KAGVTQTPRYLIKTRGQQVTLSCSPISGHRSVSWYQQTPGQGLQFLFEYFSETQRNKGNFPGRFSGRQFSNSRSEMNVSTLELGDSALYLCASSLMGATNEKLFFGSGTQLSVL.